This T cell receptor beta chain stems from a study of spatial heterogeneity in lung cancer. Regarding time point: sample taken at primary tumor resection. Deletions cut 4 bases from V and 7 bases from J, with 10 bases between. The CDR3 extends over 12 amino acids. TCRdb used MiXCR to reprocess the 5' RACE reads, holding one entry per CDR3 protein. Of 30,000 to 45,000 distinct CDR3 sequences listed, under 4% are singletons. This receptor was identified in a male donor with early-stage non-small cell lung cancer. The J gene is TRBJ2-5, the V gene TRBV12-3 or TRBV12-4; D is possibly TRBD2 (5 bases). The specimen comprised normal lung tissue next to the tumor, sampled at surgery. CDR3 nucleotide sequence: TGTGCCAGCAGTTCGAAAGGGAGGACCCAGTACTTC. Residues: CASSSKGRTQYF.